The present T cell receptor beta chain was sequenced within a study of long-term antiretroviral therapy in people with HIV. Notes on the study in general: Compared with controls, HIV repertoires showed narrower CDR3 length ranges. Absence of data on ART adherence, viral resistance or therapy changes was noted.

For this clone: Its antigen is undetermined.

The CDR3 loop spans 16 amino acids. CDR1 is SGDLS, CDR2 YYNGEE, per germline. The V end was cut by 0 bases, the J end by 0 bases, with 12 bases between. The assay used was immunoSEQ (version v3.0), run at survey level. Using immunoSEQ multiplex PCR, the repertoire was profiled, and TCRdb retains in-frame clones only, with some absent. This table has 35,000 to 45,000 clones, around 94% appearing once. The chain couples TRBV9 to TRBJ1-1, with D unresolved. Sequencing used unsorted PBMCs, obtained 4.1 years after starting antiretroviral therapy. The TCR comes from a woman in her forties or fifties with HIV. The CDR3 spells CASSVGGTSMNTEAFF. The CDR3 DNA sequence: TGTGCCAGCAGCGTAGGGGGTACGAGTATGAACACTGAAGCTTTCTTT.